The 27 T cell receptor beta chains given below trace back to one sample, sequenced in a study of PD-1 blockade in mismatch repair-deficient tumors. TCRdb's table, derived via immunoSEQ multiplex PCR, lists solely in-frame clones and lacks some. Of some 97,000 clones in the sample, about 79% were seen once. This specimen consisted of peripheral blood, obtained roughly 35 weeks after starting pembrolizumab. All receptors come from an adult with mismatch repair-deficient cancer.

The chain carries TRBV5-1 and TRBJ2-5, with D perhaps TRBD1 (6 bases). V lost 4 bases and J 2 bases, leaving 12 bases between the germline ends. CDR1 SGHRS and CDR2 YFSETQ come from the germline V gene. This CDR3 contains 14 residues. CDR3 DNA: TGCGCCAGCAGCCGGGACACCACACAAGAGACCCAGTACTTC. Protein product: CASSRDTTQETQYF.

This clone was recorded only once. One junction end does not reproduce the germline sequence, and a read error may be involved. This sequence joins TRBV18 and TRBJ1-3; D gene uncertain. The V gene's germline CDR1 is KGHSH and CDR2 LQKENI. The CDR3 is 16 residues long. The CDR3 here is CASSTPTRVSGNTIYF. The DNA for the CDR3 is TGTGCCAGCTCAACACCCACGAGGGTCTCTGGAAACACCATATATTTT.

This sequence joins TRBV7-3 and TRBJ2-3; 8 bases agree with TRBD1. Trimming cost V 3 bases and J 0 bases; bases outside gene matches: 2. The CDR3 totals 15 residues. Germline loops: CDR1 SGHTA, CDR2 FQGTGA. In DNA, the CDR3 is TGTGCCAGCAGCTTTGGACAGGGAAGCACAGATACGCAGTATTTT. This gives the protein CASSFGQGSTDTQYF. Based on the CDR3 plus reference TRBV7-3 and TRBJ2-3, the full variable domain is GAGVSQTPSNKVTEKGKYVELRCDPISGHTALYWYRQSLGQGPEFLIYFQGTGAADDSGLPNDRFFAVRPEGSVSTLKIQRTERGDSAVYLCASSFGQGSTDTQYFGPGTRLTVL.

The chain joins TRBV5-1 to TRBJ2-7; possible D gene TRBD2, 7 bases. Germline V gives CDR1 SGHRS, CDR2 YFSETQ. The V and J ends lost 4 bases and 3 bases respectively, with 11 bases between them. The CDR3 has 13 amino acids. The CDR3: CASSRGADYEQYF. DNA for the CDR3: TGCGCCAGCAGCCGGGGGGCAGACTACGAGCAGTACTTC.

The J gene is TRBJ2-1, the V gene TRBV7-6; D is uncertain. Trimming pared 6 bases from V and 9 bases from J, leaving 12 bases between. This CDR3 is 12 amino acids long. Looked up from germline, CDR1 is SGHVS and CDR2 is FNYEAQ. Here the CDR3 reads CASREWGGEQFF. The CDR3 region has the DNA TGTGCCAGCAGGGAATGGGGTGGTGAGCAGTTCTTC.

This clone was seen more than once but under ten times. This rearrangement joins TRBV4-1 to TRBJ2-7; the match to TRBD2 covers 11 bases. The V gene end was trimmed by 4 bases and the J gene end by 4 bases; junction bases not matched to a gene: 6. This CDR3 comprises 15 residues. The germline V gene has CDR1 MGHRA and CDR2 YSYEKL. CDR3 amino acids: CASSLTLAGAYEQYF. The CDR3 DNA is TGCGCCAGCAGCCTAACACTAGCGGGAGCTTACGAGCAGTACTTC.

The chain couples TRBV6-6 to TRBJ1-1; the D gene is possibly TRBD1 (6 bases). CDR3 length equals 12 residues. Looked up from germline, CDR1 is MNHNY and CDR2 is SVGAGI (reference sequence). Trimming removed 4 bases at V and 5 bases at J, with 8 bases between. CDR3 nucleotides: TGTGCCAGCAGTTTCGGACAGACTGAAGCTTTCTTT. This sequence encodes CASSFGQTEAFF.

The genes are TRBV13 and TRBJ2-1; 15 nucleotides align to TRBD2. After removal of 5 bases from V and 12 bases from J, the junction contained 5 bases not matched to a gene. Germline V gene sequence: CDR1 PRHDT, CDR2 FYEKMQ (reference sequence). The CDR3 sequence is 14 residues long. The CDR3 sequence: CASSEPGLAGGQFF. The DNA of the CDR3 is TGTGCCAGCAGCGAACCGGGACTAGCGGGAGGGCAGTTCTTC.

V is TRBV19 and J is TRBJ1-2; 7 positions agree with TRBD1. J was trimmed by 7 bases and V by 4 bases; bases with no gene match: 9. The CDR3 sequence is 14 residues long. The germline CDR1 and CDR2 sequences are LNHDA and SQIVND (reference sequence). The CDR3 bases are TGTGCCAGTAGTAGAACACAGGGGAAGGGTGGCTACACCTTC. It encodes CASSRTQGKGGYTF.

The rearrangement links TRBV5-1 to TRBJ2-1, with TRBD2 matching over 12 bases. The CDR3 runs to 14 residues. The germline V gene encodes CDR1 SGHRS and CDR2 YFSETQ. V trimming: 7 bases; J trimming: 6 bases; junction bases outside the gene matches: 5. This chain's CDR3 is CASGLAGGGNEQFF. In DNA form, the CDR3 reads TGCGCCAGCGGGCTAGCGGGAGGGGGCAATGAGCAGTTCTTC.

V is TRBV27 and J is TRBJ2-7, with 12 bases lining up with TRBD1. After removal of 5 bases from V and 3 bases from J, the junction contained 5 bases not matched to a gene. The germline V gene has CDR1 MNHEY and CDR2 SMNVEV (reference sequence). This CDR3 contains 15 residues. This CDR3 reads CASSQGTGGGYEQYF. The CDR3 DNA sequence: TGTGCCAGCAGTCAAGGGACAGGGGGCGGCTACGAGCAGTACTTC.

V usage is TRBV5-6 and J usage is TRBJ1-1; D uncertain. The germline gives CDR1 SGHDT, CDR2 YYEEEE. Trimming shortened V by 0 bases and J by 11 bases, and 14 bases separated the two germline ends. This CDR3 has 13 amino acids. The CDR3 coding sequence is TGTGCCAGCAGCTTGGGAATGGAGGGAGGGGCTTTCTTT. Translating gives CASSLGMEGGAFF.

The gene calls are TRBV6-4 and TRBJ2-1; 11 bases line up with TRBD1. The germline gives CDR1 MRHNA, CDR2 SNTAGT. The length of the CDR3 is 14 residues. Trimming took 2 bases from V and 6 from J; bases not matched to a gene: 0. CDR3 coding DNA: TGTGCCAGCAGTGACGGGACAGGGGGCAATGAGCAGTTCTTC. Encoded protein: CASSDGTGGNEQFF.

This clone has only a few counts. The V gene is TRBV10-3, the J gene TRBJ1-2; no clear D. V was trimmed by 2 bases and J by 12 bases, leaving 10 bases between them. This CDR3 region has 11 residues. The germline CDR1 and CDR2 sequences are ENHRY and SYGVKD. CDR3 sequence: CAISERKTDTF. CDR3 bases: TGTGCCATCAGTGAGCGAAAGACCGACACCTTC.

This chain links TRBV30 with TRBJ1-3; D gene unclear. Trimming removed 3 bases at V and 2 bases at J, with 8 bases between. Germline V gene data show CDR1 as GTSNPN and CDR2 as SVGIG (reference sequence). The CDR3 has 13 amino acids. CDR3 nucleotide sequence: TGTGCCTGGAGGGAACAGCCTGGAAACACCATATATTTT. Its protein is CAWREQPGNTIYF.

The chain employs TRBV7-2 and TRBJ2-3; possible D gene TRBD2, 5 bases. Germline V gives CDR1 SGHTA, CDR2 FQGNSA. This CDR3 comprises 14 residues. The ends were cut back, 4 bases at V and 5 bases at J, with 13 bases in the middle. The CDR3 region has the DNA TGTGCCAGCAGCTCCCGGACTGGAGGAGATACGCAGTATTTT. This codes for CASSSRTGGDTQYF.

This chain connects TRBV6-6 to TRBJ2-5; 10 bases line up with TRBD2. This CDR3 has 16 amino acids. CDR1 MNHNY and CDR2 SVGAGI come from the germline V gene (reference sequence). Trimming took 5 bases from V and 4 from J; bases not matched to a gene: 10. As DNA, the CDR3 is TGTGCCAGCAGTCGAGGATGGACTAGCGGCCCAGAGACCCAGTACTTC. Translated: CASSRGWTSGPETQYF.

This clone appeared a single time. The chain links TRBV11-3 to TRBJ1-1; D not resolved. With 1 base removed from V and 5 bases from J, the gap between germline ends came to 8 bases. Germline loops: CDR1 SGHNT, CDR2 YENEEA. This CDR3 is built from 13 residues. The CDR3 sequence: CASSLGGLTEAFF. The CDR3 DNA follows: TGTGCCAGCAGCTTAGGAGGGTTGACTGAAGCTTTCTTT.

The chain employs TRBV6-6 and TRBJ1-1, with D maybe TRBD1 (5 bases). Germline assignment: CDR1 MNHNY and CDR2 SVGAGI (reference sequence). The V and J ends lost 4 bases and 4 bases respectively, with 13 bases between them. This CDR3 has 14 amino acids. The CDR3 sequence is CASSSPGRVTEAFF. CDR3 DNA sequence: TGTGCCAGCAGTTCCCCGGGGCGTGTCACTGAAGCTTTCTTT.

V usage is TRBV7-3 and J usage is TRBJ2-7, with D maybe TRBD1 (6 bases). This CDR3 has 17 amino acids. V gave up 1 base and J gave up 5 bases, with 21 bases separating them. Germline values: CDR1 SGHTA, CDR2 FQGTGA. CDR3: CASSLRGLDSLGDEQYF. CDR3 DNA sequence: TGTGCCAGCAGCTTAAGGGGTCTGGACAGCTTAGGCGACGAGCAGTACTTC. The full variable domain, its missing parts supplied by reference TRBV7-3 and TRBJ2-7, is GAGVSQTPSNKVTEKGKYVELRCDPISGHTALYWYRQSLGQGPEFLIYFQGTGAADDSGLPNDRFFAVRPEGSVSTLKIQRTERGDSAVYLCASSLRGLDSLGDEQYFGPGTRLTVT.

The chain employs TRBV11-1 and TRBJ2-7; 7 bases align to TRBD1. V was clipped by 5 bases and J by 3 bases; unmatched bases: 10. The CDR3 has 15 residues. Germline assignment: CDR1 SGHAT and CDR2 FQDESV (reference sequence). The CDR3 reads CASSPGQYKIYEQYF. The CDR3 DNA is TGTGCCAGCAGCCCGGGACAGTATAAGATCTACGAGCAGTACTTC.

The chain links TRBV19 to TRBJ1-3; D is possibly TRBD1 (6 bases). CDR3 length: 16 residues. CDR1 LNHDA and CDR2 SQIVND come from the germline V gene (reference sequence). Deletions cut 4 bases from V and 0 bases from J, with 13 bases between. In DNA, the CDR3 is TGTGCCAGTAGTAGCACAGGGTCGTCCTCTGGAAACACCATATATTTT. Its translation: CASSSTGSSSGNTIYF.

The V gene is TRBV5-5, the J gene TRBJ2-7; D unresolved. Trimming stripped 0 bases from V and 1 base from J, with 5 bases between. Germline loops: CDR1 SGHKS, CDR2 YYEKEE (reference sequence). There are 13 residues in the CDR3. The CDR3 loop is CASSLGHSYEQYF. For the CDR3, the DNA is TGTGCCAGCAGCTTGGGACATTCCTACGAGCAGTACTTC.

CDR3 sequence: CASRLEREGPYEQYF. The CDR3 bases are TGTGCCAGCAGACTCGAGCGGGAGGGCCCGTACGAGCAGTACTTC. The V gene is TRBV6-4, the J gene TRBJ2-7; TRBD2 matches at 10 bases. CDR1 MRHNA and CDR2 SNTAGT come from the germline V gene. V gave up 6 bases and J gave up 4 bases; unmatched junction bases: 9. This CDR3 has 15 amino acids.

J is TRBJ1-5 and V is TRBV7-2; D is unclear. The V gene's germline CDR1 is SGHTA and CDR2 FQGNSA. This CDR3 spans 15 amino acids. V lost 4 bases, J lost 6 bases, and 16 bases lay in between. The CDR3 protein is CASSSPAGVGQPQHF. CDR3 nucleotide sequence: TGTGCCAGCAGCTCCCCAGCCGGGGTGGGTCAGCCCCAGCATTTT.

This chain uses TRBV7-9 with TRBJ2-5; maybe TRBD2 (5 bases). Germline assignment: CDR1 SEHNR and CDR2 FQNEAQ (reference sequence). The V and J ends lost 2 bases and 1 base respectively, with 14 bases between them. This CDR3 region has 16 residues. Here the CDR3 DNA reads TGTGCCAGCAGCTTAATTTCCGGGAATCGCCAAGAGACCCAGTACTTC. Translating gives CASSLISGNRQETQYF.

The rearrangement links TRBV5-4 to TRBJ1-2; a weak D match, TRBD1 (5 bases). Germline V gives CDR1 SGHNT, CDR2 YYREEE (reference sequence). Trimming removed 1 base at V and 8 bases at J, with 9 bases between. This CDR3 comprises 12 residues. CDR3 amino acids: CASSLQGRGYTF. Here the CDR3 DNA reads TGTGCCAGCAGCTTGCAGGGCAGGGGCTACACCTTC.